The T cell receptor beta chain under discussion was sequenced for a study of T cells in localized non-small cell lung cancer. Sequencing was performed with immunoSEQ multiplex PCR; in TCRdb, only in-frame clones are kept and a portion is missing. The data contain 55,000 to 65,000 clones, 80% to 90% of them singletons. Germline V lookup: CDR1 SGHAT, CDR2 FQNNGV. The CDR3 is 11 residues long. V gave up 2 bases and J gave up 5 bases, with 2 bases separating them. The sample consisted of peripheral blood, taken before any cancer treatment. The gene calls are TRBV11-2 and TRBJ2-3; D remains ambiguous. The clonotype was recovered from a man between 40 and 70 years old with stage I squamous cell lung carcinoma. This CDR3 reads CASSLRDTQYF. The DNA for the CDR3 is TGTGCCAGCAGCTTAAGAGATACGCAGTATTTT. Drawing the rest from reference TRBV11-2 and TRBJ2-3, the complete variable domain is EAGVAQSPRYKIIEKRQSVAFWCNPISGHATLYWYQQILGQGPKLLIQFQNNGVVDDSQLPKDRFSAERLKGVDSTLKIQPAKLEDSAVYLCASSLRDTQYFGPGTRLTVL.